These 20 T cell receptor beta chains were sequenced from one sample in a study of blood T cell repertoires in COVID-19. Sequencing was performed with immunoSEQ multiplex PCR; in TCRdb, only in-frame clones are kept and a portion is missing. The sample gives 200,000 or so clones, about four fifths of which show up once; less than 9.5% is in the top ten. The sequenced sample was PBMCs or T cells enriched from blood (not recorded which). Source of these receptors: a man aged 35-49 years who had recovered from COVID-19.

This chain connects TRBV7-9 to TRBJ1-2; a possible D gene is TRBD1 (6 bases). The CDR3 consists of 14 residues. Germline CDR1 SEHNR, CDR2 FQNEAQ (reference sequence). Trimming left V 2 bases short and J 8 bases short, with 15 bases between. CDR3 coding DNA: TGTGCCAGCAGCTTACCGGGACACCTATCCGGCTACACCTTC. This encodes CASSLPGHLSGYTF. The complete variable domain, with remaining parts taken from reference TRBV7-9 and TRBJ1-2, reads DTGVSQNPRHKITKRGQNVTFRCDPISEHNRLYWYRQTLGQGPEFLTYFQNEAQLEKSRLLSDRFSAERPKGSFSTLEIQRTEQGDSAMYLCASSLPGHLSGYTFGSGTRLTVV.

The rearrangement joins TRBV2 to TRBJ2-3, with 11 bases lining up with TRBD2. This CDR3 is built from 17 residues. With 2 bases clipped from V and 4 bases from J, the junction kept 8 bases outside the gene matches. Germline lookup yields CDR1 SNHLY and CDR2 FYNNEI. CDR3 sequence (DNA): TGTGCCAGCAGTGAAACGGTAGCGGGGGGGTTGTCAGATACGCAGTATTTT. Its protein product is CASSETVAGGLSDTQYF.

This clone was counted a few times. This chain joins TRBV2 and TRBJ1-2; 7 bases fit TRBD1. Trimming at V came to 6 bases and at J to 3 bases, leaving 4 bases not matched to a gene. Germline CDR1 and CDR2: SNHLY and FYNNEI. This CDR3 contains 13 residues. For the CDR3, the DNA is TGTGCCAGCAGAACCGGGACAGACTATGGCTACACCTTC. This translates into CASRTGTDYGYTF.

The rearrangement uses TRBV3-1 (or the pseudogene TRBV3-2) and TRBJ1-3; 8 positions agree with TRBD1. The trim removed 5 bases at V and 4 bases at J, leaving 4 bases unmatched. Per germline, CDR1 LGHDT and CDR2 YNNKEL (reference sequence). The CDR3 is 14 residues long. The CDR3 DNA is TGTGCCAGCAGCGGGGACAGGAGGGGAAACACCATATATTTT. Translating it yields CASSGDRRGNTIYF.

The chain uses TRBV27 and TRBJ1-2; 7 nucleotides line up with TRBD1. This CDR3 spans 15 amino acids. Germline V gene lookup returns CDR1 MNHEY and CDR2 SMNVEV (reference sequence). Trimming removed 10 bases from V and 0 bases from J; junction bases left unmatched: 11. CDR3 DNA: TGTGCCACCCAAGAAAGACAGGGATCTAACTATGGCTACACCTTC. Residues: CATQERQGSNYGYTF.

The chain carries TRBV5-4 and TRBJ2-5; D is unresolved. Germline values: CDR1 SGHNT, CDR2 YYREEE (reference sequence). The CDR3 extends over 12 amino acids. Trimming shortened V by 4 bases and J by 5 bases, and 9 bases separated the two germline ends. The CDR3 sequence is CASSAHGETQYF. In DNA, the CDR3 is TGTGCCAGCAGCGCCCACGGGGAGACCCAGTACTTC.

This clone was detected once. The J gene is TRBJ2-3, the V gene TRBV7-2, with 11 nucleotides matching TRBD2. Germline-derived CDR1 and CDR2 are SGHTA and FQGNSA. V lost 5 bases to trimming and J lost 2 bases; unmatched junction nucleotides: 12. The CDR3 runs to 18 residues. The CDR3 sequence: CASSEIRSSGGHTDTQYF. CDR3 DNA sequence: TGTGCCAGCAGCGAGATTAGGTCTAGCGGGGGGCACACAGATACGCAGTATTTT.

The CDR3 here is CASSPPAGIANYGYTF. The CDR3 DNA is TGTGCCAGCAGCCCCCCGGCAGGGATTGCTAACTATGGCTACACCTTC. This chain links TRBV5-8 with TRBJ1-2; weak D call: TRBD1 (5 bases). CDR3 size: 16 residues. Trimming cost V 4 bases and J 0 bases, with 16 bases left between them. Germline V lookup: CDR1 SGHTS, CDR2 YDEGEE.

The chain joins TRBV18 to TRBJ1-5; 9 bases line up with TRBD1. V lost 5 bases, J lost 8 bases, and 13 bases stayed unmatched. The CDR3 is 16 amino acids. Germline V lookup: CDR1 KGHSH, CDR2 LQKENI. For the CDR3, the DNA is TGTGCCAGCTCATCGGGGACAGGGTACGATTGGGAGCCCCAGCATTTT. Protein product: CASSSGTGYDWEPQHF.

V gene TRBV7-8 combines with J gene TRBJ2-5; 9 bases fit TRBD2. Germline values: CDR1 SGHVS, CDR2 FQNEAQ. The CDR3 is made up of 17 amino acids. Losses at the gene ends were 5 bases for V and 2 bases for J; bases not matched to a gene: 12. CDR3 sequence reads: CASSPLGSGGVQETQYF. In nucleotides, the CDR3 is TGTGCCAGCAGCCCTCTTGGTAGCGGGGGCGTACAAGAGACCCAGTACTTC.

The J gene is TRBJ2-5, the V gene TRBV7-2, with a tentative D call TRBD2 (6 bases). The CDR3 is 14 residues long. With 6 bases removed from V and 7 bases from J, the gap between germline ends came to 18 bases. Germline CDR1 SGHTA, CDR2 FQGNSA. CDR3 in amino acids: CASSATGYGGTQYF. CDR3 sequence (DNA): TGTGCCAGCAGTGCTACAGGTTACGGGGGGACCCAGTACTTC.

The CDR3 loop is CASSLGQVYGYTF. CDR3 bases: TGCGCCAGCAGCTTAGGACAGGTCTATGGCTACACCTTC. The rearrangement links TRBV5-1 to TRBJ1-2; TRBD1 aligns across 7 bases. J lost 4 bases, V lost 2 bases, and 2 bases had no gene match. The V gene's germline CDR1 is SGHRS and CDR2 YFSETQ. The CDR3 totals 13 residues. The full variable domain, in which reference TRBV5-1 and TRBJ1-2 provide the parts outside the CDR3, is KAGVTQTPRYLIKTRGQQVTLSCSPISGHRSVSWYQQTPGQGLQFLFEYFSETQRNKGNFPGRFSGRQFSNSRSEMNVSTLELGDSALYLCASSLGQVYGYTFGSGTRLTVV.

CDR3 residues: CASSLKGVGYNQPQHF. CDR3 in DNA: TGTGCCAGCAGCTTAAAGGGGGTTGGGTACAATCAGCCCCAGCATTTT. V is TRBV7-8 and J is TRBJ1-5; the D gene is possibly TRBD1 (6 bases). The CDR3 is 16 amino acids. Germline V CDR1 and CDR2: SGHVS, FQNEAQ. Trimming cost V 2 bases and J 3 bases, with 14 bases left between them.

This chain joins TRBV7-8 and TRBJ1-1; possibly TRBD1 for D (6 bases). V lost 5 bases to trimming and J lost 5 bases, with 18 bases between them. Germline CDR1 reads SGHVS; CDR2 reads FQNEAQ. The CDR3 is 15 amino acids. CDR3 nucleotides: TGTGCCAGCAGCCACTATCAGGGGCTCCGTACTGAAGCTTTCTTT. It is translated as CASSHYQGLRTEAFF.

The chain uses TRBV6-5 and TRBJ1-6; 9 positions agree with TRBD1. Germline V gene sequence: CDR1 MNHEY, CDR2 SVGAGI. The CDR3 consists of 15 residues. The V and J ends lost 2 bases and 8 bases, in that order; junction bases with no gene match: 4. CDR3 region: CASSYRQGGYSPLHF. The CDR3 DNA reads as TGTGCCAGCAGTTACCGACAGGGGGGTTATTCACCCCTCCACTTT.

The chain links TRBV9 to TRBJ2-1; 10 nucleotides match TRBD2. CDR1 and CDR2 from the germline V gene are SGDLS and YYNGEE. V gave up 3 bases and J gave up 5 bases; unmatched junction bases: 11. This CDR3 spans 17 amino acids. The CDR3 is CASSANPTSGDNNEQFF. DNA of the CDR3: TGTGCCAGCAGCGCCAACCCCACTAGCGGGGACAACAATGAGCAGTTCTTC. The whole variable domain, remainder taken from reference TRBV9 and TRBJ2-1, is DSGVTQTPKHLITATGQRVTLRCSPRSGDLSVYWYQQSLDQGLQFLIQYYNGEERAKGNILERFSAQQFPDLHSELNLSSLELGDSALYFCASSANPTSGDNNEQFFGPGTRLTVL.

The chain recombines TRBV7-9 with TRBJ2-2; the match to TRBD2 covers 9 bases. The germline CDR1 and CDR2 sequences are SEHNR and FQNEAQ (reference sequence). This CDR3 is built from 15 residues. V trimming: 5 bases; J trimming: 3 bases; junction bases outside the gene matches: 4. CDR3 residues: CASSPGTSYTGELFF. The DNA of the CDR3 is TGTGCCAGCAGCCCCGGGACTAGCTACACCGGGGAGCTGTTTTTT. The variable domain in full, completed from reference TRBV7-9 and TRBJ2-2, reads DTGVSQNPRHKITKRGQNVTFRCDPISEHNRLYWYRQTLGQGPEFLTYFQNEAQLEKSRLLSDRFSAERPKGSFSTLEIQRTEQGDSAMYLCASSPGTSYTGELFFGEGSRLTVL.

V and J are TRBV4-2 and TRBJ2-7, with a weak D call TRBD2 (7 bases). CDR3 length equals 16 residues. Between the trimmed V and J ends, which lost 0 bases and 4 bases, there was a span of 16 bases. Per germline, CDR1 LGHNA and CDR2 YNFKEQ. CDR3 protein: CASSQDFKGGQYEQYF. DNA for the CDR3: TGTGCCAGCAGCCAAGATTTTAAGGGGGGGCAATACGAGCAGTACTTC.

This chain joins TRBV7-2 and TRBJ2-7; 11 bases line up with TRBD2. CDR1 is SGHTA, CDR2 FQGNSA, per germline. CDR3 length equals 16 residues. The V segment lost 7 bases and the J segment 0 bases; nucleotides outside the gene matches: 8. The DNA for the CDR3 is TGTGCCAGCACAGCTAGCGGGGGGTGGAGCTCCTACGAGCAGTACTTC. Translating gives CASTASGGWSSYEQYF.

The rearrangement links TRBV18 to TRBJ2-7; 8 bases are shared with TRBD1. Germline values: CDR1 KGHSH, CDR2 LQKENI. V lost 1 base and J lost 4; bases outside the gene matches: 3. The CDR3 covers 14 residues. This CDR3 is CASSPRDRGYEQYF. For the CDR3, the DNA is TGTGCCAGCTCACCACGCGACAGGGGTTACGAGCAGTACTTC.